This T cell receptor (beta chain) was profiled in a study of T cell repertoires in cytomegalovirus infection. On the study more broadly: TCR beta signatures that were public indicated CMV infection and matching HLA type. Study-wide results and caveats: Within the response measured ex vivo, HLA-C-restricted CMV-specific TCR beta clonotypes were dominant. Accumulated public TCR beta family frequency recognized individuals carrying CMV together with the relevant HLA.

Germline CDR1 SGHNT, CDR2 YENEEA. The CDR3 covers 14 residues. The V and J ends lost 8 bases and 10 bases, in that order; junction bases with no gene match: 14. One entry per CDR3 protein, called by TCRdb with MiXCR from the reads. The sample holds some 150,000 distinct CDR3 sequences, around 20% seen once. Only one count was recorded for this clonotype. Antigen unknown. This TCR was recovered from a human donor in good health (CMV status not recorded). Some clones in this sample may be carry-over from other donors' samples. Sequencing was carried out using PBMCs. The J gene is TRBJ2-1, the V gene TRBV11-3; 7 bases match TRBD2. The CDR3 region has the DNA TGTGCCAGCTGCTCCGGGACTACCTCGGGGGAGCAGTTCTTC. Its translation: CASCSGTTSGEQFF.